This T cell receptor (beta chain) was sequenced in a study of T-cell reconstitution after alpha-beta-depleted transplantation in children. Findings of the study overall: TCRbeta diversity was high at day 60 in some patients (a result of surviving recipient T cells and thymic progenitors).

During its preparation, the TCRbeta library received unique molecular identifiers. TCRdb passed the PCR reads through MiXCR, listing each CDR3 protein once. The repertoire holds around 670,000 distinct CDR3 sequences, under 15% seen once, with roughly 0.84% in the top ten. The V end lost 5 bases, the J end lost 7 bases, and 14 bases lay between the germline ends. The CDR3 runs 13 residues. This clonotype was detected a few times. Antigen: not known. The rearrangement joins TRBV12-3 or TRBV12-4 to TRBJ1-2; D is uncertain. This TCR was sampled from a girl aged 2-10 years with congenital amegakaryocytic thrombocytopenia, due to receive a stem cell transplant. The sample consisted of PBMCs, taken before TCRalphabeta/CD19-depleted stem cell transplant. The CDR3 spells CASSTHDGGGYTF. The CDR3 DNA reads as TGTGCCAGCAGTACACACGACGGCGGTGGCTACACCTTC.